This T cell receptor beta chain was profiled in a study of cytomegalovirus exposure and HLA in healthy donors. Whole-study findings and limits: Presence/absence analyses assumed roughly uniform sequencing depth across donors, which may not hold.

The germline V gene encodes CDR1 LGHNA and CDR2 YNFKEQ. The CDR3 has 16 residues. Germline trimming cut 0 bases from V and 1 base from J; bases unmatched to any gene: 3. A multiplex PCR was run with 60 Vbeta primers and 13 Jbeta primers. Profiling relied on immunoSEQ multiplex PCR, and the TCRdb table lists in-frame clones only, not all of them. The sample lists approximately 180,000 clones; about 90% were seen once. A word on this clone: Its antigen is as yet unknown.

V usage is TRBV4-2 and J usage is TRBJ1-5, with 7 positions matching TRBD1. The clonotype originates from a girl under three years old in good health and CMV-seronegative. The sequenced sample was PBMCs. CDR3 protein: CASSQETGSSNQPQHF. The CDR3 DNA reads TGTGCCAGCAGCCAAGAGACAGGGTCGAGCAATCAGCCCCAGCATTTT.